Listed here are 27 T cell receptor beta chains from one sample, sequenced in a study of T cell repertoires in cytomegalovirus infection. One entry per CDR3 protein, called by TCRdb with MiXCR from the reads. Of roughly 800,000 distinct CDR3 sequences in the sample, about 29% were seen once. For these TCRs, the target antigens are not known. The source material was cultured CD8+ T cells from PBMCs, sampled from culture after CMV antigen stimulation. These receptors all stem from a human donor in good health (CMV status not recorded). Some clones in this sample may be carry-over from other donors' samples.

This clonotype was seen a single time. J is TRBJ2-7 and V is TRBV27; TRBD1 might be the D (6 bases). V was shortened by 7 bases and J by 5 bases, with 18 bases between the two germline ends. The germline CDR1 and CDR2 sequences are MNHEY and SMNVEV (reference sequence). The CDR3 contains 14 residues. The CDR3 DNA is TGTGCCAGCAACCCCGCCCACAGGGCAGACGAGCAGTACTTC. Protein: CASNPAHRADEQYF.

The chain has TRBV4-1 and TRBJ1-2; D is undetermined. Germline V gene data show CDR1 as MGHRA and CDR2 as YSYEKL. This CDR3 has 15 residues. Trimming took 3 bases from V and 4 from J, leaving 15 bases between them. The CDR3 sequence is CASSQAGPQLYGYTF. The CDR3 region has the DNA TGCGCCAGCAGCCAGGCCGGGCCCCAGCTCTATGGCTACACCTTC.

This clonotype has a handful of counts. The gene calls are TRBV24-1 and TRBJ2-1; TRBD2 agrees at 10 bases. With V trimmed by 3 bases and J by 10 bases, 5 bases remained unmatched. The CDR3 has 14 residues. CDR1 KGHDR and CDR2 SFDVKD come from the germline V gene. The CDR3 protein is CATSDTIAGGEQFF. Written as DNA, the CDR3 is TGTGCCACCAGTGATACGATAGCGGGGGGAGAGCAGTTCTTC.

The chain links TRBV2 to TRBJ2-3, with D tentatively TRBD1 (6 bases). The germline V and J ends were trimmed by 4 bases and 2 bases, with 13 bases remaining between them. Germline V lookup: CDR1 SNHLY, CDR2 FYNNEI. The CDR3 is 15 amino acids. CDR3 nucleotides: TGTGCCAGCAGTGGGACAGTAAGGGTCACAGATACGCAGTATTTT. Protein product: CASSGTVRVTDTQYF. Full variable domain (outside the CDR3, taken from reference TRBV2 and TRBJ2-3): EPEVTQTPSHQVTQMGQEVILRCVPISNHLYFYWYRQILGQKVEFLVSFYNNEISEKSEIFDDQFSVERPDGSNFTLKIRSTKLEDSAMYFCASSGTVRVTDTQYFGPGTRLTVL.

This sequence joins TRBV7-9 and TRBJ2-7, with 7 nucleotides matching TRBD2. Losses at the gene ends were 5 bases for V and 2 bases for J; bases not matched to a gene: 9. The CDR3 runs to 15 residues. In germline, CDR1 is SEHNR, CDR2 FQNEAQ (reference sequence). DNA of the CDR3: TGTGCCAGCAGCCCAGTAGCGGGCCCGACCTACGAGCAGTACTTC. Its translation is CASSPVAGPTYEQYF.

To note about this clonotype: A read error may account for a junction end that differs from germline. The chain is built from TRBV2 and TRBJ1-2; 9 bases map to TRBD1. The V gene's germline CDR1 is SNHLY and CDR2 FYNNEI. The CDR3 covers 16 residues. The CDR3 sequence: CARSGRAQGASYGYTF. The DNA for the CDR3 is TGTGCCCGCAGTGGGAGGGCACAGGGGGCCAGCTATGGCTACACCTTC. Supplemented by reference TRBV2 and TRBJ1-2, the full variable domain reads EPEVTQTPSHQVTQMGQEVILRCVPISNHLYFYWYRQILGQKVEFLVSFYNNEISEKSEIFDDQFSVERPDGSNFTLKIRSTKLEDSAMYFCARSGRAQGASYGYTFGSGTRLTVV.

The rearrangement uses TRBV25-1 and TRBJ1-6; 7 bases map to TRBD1. Losses at the gene ends were 7 bases for V and 8 bases for J; bases not matched to a gene: 5. The CDR3 length is 13 residues. Germline assignment: CDR1 MGHDK and CDR2 SYGVNS. CDR3 DNA: TGTGCCAGCAAACAGGGGAGAGATTCACCCCTCCACTTT. It yields the protein CASKQGRDSPLHF.

The chain combines TRBV7-9 with TRBJ2-1; the match to TRBD2 covers 9 bases. The CDR3 runs to 17 residues. Germline V gene lookup returns CDR1 SEHNR and CDR2 FQNEAQ (reference sequence). After removal of 7 bases from V and 0 bases from J, the junction contained 10 bases not matched to a gene. The CDR3 loop reads CASIISGGQSSYNEQFF. The CDR3 nucleotides are TGTGCCAGCATCATTAGCGGGGGCCAAAGCTCCTACAATGAGCAGTTCTTC.

There are a few counts of this clonotype. The chain links TRBV27 to TRBJ1-3; D call uncertain. The length of the CDR3 is 14 residues. CDR1 and CDR2 from the germline V gene are MNHEY and SMNVEV (reference sequence). Trimming cost V 7 bases and J 0 bases, with 10 bases left between them. The CDR3 sequence: CASMITSSGNTIYF. The CDR3 bases are TGTGCCAGCATGATAACGAGCTCTGGAAACACCATATATTTT.

The chain combines TRBV6-5 with TRBJ1-4; TRBD1 might be the D (6 bases). V lost 5 bases, J lost 3 bases, and 19 bases lay in between. Germline loops: CDR1 MNHEY, CDR2 SVGAGI. The CDR3 is 17 residues long. CDR3 coding DNA: TGTGCCAGCAGTCTCGGCACCTATACAGGGTCTAATGAAAAACTGTTTTTT. It specifies CASSLGTYTGSNEKLFF.

This clonotype was detected a few times. The chain has TRBV7-9 and TRBJ1-1; 9 nucleotides agree with TRBD1. J lost 2 bases, V lost 5 bases, and 6 bases had no gene match. Germline V gives CDR1 SEHNR, CDR2 FQNEAQ (reference sequence). The CDR3 has 15 residues. The CDR3 here is CASSPVTGGNTEAFF. The DNA for the CDR3 is TGTGCCAGCAGCCCGGTAACAGGGGGCAACACTGAAGCTTTCTTT.

This clonotype was seen ten or more times. The chain has TRBV12-3 or TRBV12-4 and TRBJ1-2, with 10 bases lining up with TRBD1. This CDR3 comprises 13 residues. Trimming cost V 5 bases and J 6 bases; bases outside gene matches: 3. CDR3 amino acids: CASSTGTGDGYTF. The CDR3 nucleotides read TGTGCCAGCAGTACCGGGACAGGGGATGGCTACACCTTC.

V usage is TRBV4-1 and J usage is TRBJ2-1, with D perhaps TRBD1 (5 bases). Germline V gives CDR1 MGHRA, CDR2 YSYEKL. This CDR3 is 16 amino acids long. Trimming shortened V by 0 bases and J by 2 bases, and 11 bases separated the two germline ends. The CDR3 loop reads CASSQDSQGPYNEQFF. The CDR3 nucleotides read TGCGCCAGCAGCCAAGATAGTCAGGGCCCCTACAATGAGCAGTTCTTC.

The CDR3 here is CASSASGTGGTEAFF. The CDR3 DNA follows: TGCGCCAGCAGCGCCAGTGGGACAGGGGGCACTGAAGCTTTCTTT. The chain joins TRBV4-1 to TRBJ1-1, with TRBD1 identical over 11 bases. Germline CDR1 and CDR2: MGHRA and YSYEKL. The CDR3 runs 15 residues. J was trimmed by 4 bases and V by 5 bases; bases with no gene match: 6.

In its sample, this clonotype was seen a few times. V is TRBV29-1 and J is TRBJ1-2; 7 positions match TRBD1. The CDR3 runs to 14 residues. The V and J ends lost 7 bases and 4 bases, in that order; junction bases with no gene match: 12. From germline, CDR1 is SQVTM and CDR2 ANQGSEA. The CDR3 nucleotides are TGCAGCGACGGAGACAGGGACTTTGCCTATGGCTACACCTTC. It encodes CSDGDRDFAYGYTF.

V is TRBV10-3 and J is TRBJ2-5; 7 bases are shared with TRBD1. The V and J ends lost 6 bases and 1 base, in that order; junction bases with no gene match: 8. Germline CDR1 ENHRY, CDR2 SYGVKD. This CDR3 has 15 residues. The chain's CDR3 is CAIRAGTATQETQYF. The CDR3 DNA reads as TGTGCCATCAGGGCCGGGACAGCCACCCAAGAGACCCAGTACTTC.

This clonotype came up a few times. V usage is TRBV20-1 and J usage is TRBJ2-5; 9 bases line up with TRBD2. V gave up 3 bases and J gave up 5 bases; unmatched junction bases: 10. The CDR3 has 15 residues. The germline V gene encodes CDR1 DFQATT and CDR2 SNEGSKA (reference sequence). This CDR3 reads CSARKRRGGWETQYF. Here the CDR3 DNA reads TGCAGTGCTAGGAAAAGGCGGGGGGGCTGGGAGACCCAGTACTTC.

In this sample, this clonotype turned up a few times. V usage is TRBV4-2 and J usage is TRBJ2-3; a possible D gene is TRBD2 (7 bases). The CDR3 is 16 amino acids. Germline values: CDR1 LGHNA, CDR2 YNFKEQ. V shed 5 bases and J shed 3 bases, with 18 bases lying between them. CDR3 region: CASSSGGGPRTDTQYF. CDR3 nucleotides: TGTGCCAGCAGCTCTGGGGGGGGGCCACGGACAGATACGCAGTATTTT.

About this clonotype: A read error is possible here, since a much larger clone lies one base away. The chain combines TRBV12-3 or TRBV12-4 with TRBJ2-5, with TRBD2 matching 10 bases. J was trimmed by 7 bases and V by 4 bases; bases with no gene match: 9. The CDR3 sequence is 15 residues long. CDR3 amino acids: CASSSLGLASGTQYF. CDR3 in DNA: TGTGCCAGCAGTTCACTGGGACTAGCGTCGGGGACCCAGTACTTC.

V gene TRBV6-6 combines with J gene TRBJ2-3; 7 bases match TRBD1. The CDR3 extends over 17 amino acids. The germline gives CDR1 MNHNY, CDR2 SVGAGI (reference sequence). Losses at the gene ends were 5 bases for V and 4 bases for J; bases not matched to a gene: 15. CDR3 residues: CASSTSYRGKAPDTQYF. The CDR3 DNA follows: TGTGCCAGCAGTACATCCTACAGGGGTAAGGCCCCAGATACGCAGTATTTT.

This chain links TRBV20-1 with TRBJ2-6; no definite D call. The length of the CDR3 is 18 residues. Germline V gene lookup returns CDR1 DFQATT and CDR2 SNEGSKA (reference sequence). V was shortened by 5 bases and J by 0 bases, with 20 bases between the two germline ends. CDR3 coding DNA: TGCAGTGCTCCCCACGAGGAAAAAAAAAACTCTGGGGCCAACGTCCTGACTTTC. Translating gives CSAPHEEKKNSGANVLTF.

The chain uses TRBV27 and TRBJ2-1, with TRBD2 as a possible D gene (5 bases). With 5 bases removed from V and 0 bases from J, the gap between germline ends came to 11 bases. The CDR3 has 15 amino acids. Germline V gene sequence: CDR1 MNHEY, CDR2 SMNVEV (reference sequence). CDR3 nucleotides: TGTGCCAGCAGTCCCAAGCGGAACTCCTACAATGAGCAGTTCTTC. It translates to CASSPKRNSYNEQFF.

The table lists this clonotype with a few counts. This rearrangement joins TRBV20-1 to TRBJ2-7; tentatively, D is TRBD1 (6 bases). This CDR3 comprises 16 residues. CDR1 DFQATT and CDR2 SNEGSKA come from the germline V gene (reference sequence). The V gene lost 1 base and the J gene lost 6 bases, with 22 bases spanning the gap. The CDR3 nucleotides are TGCAGTGCTAGAGTCCCGGGACACGGCGCCCTCAGCGAGCAGTACTTC. This translates into CSARVPGHGALSEQYF.

This chain links TRBV7-6 with TRBJ2-7; D may match TRBD1 or TRBD2 (5 bases each). The CDR3 length is 15 residues. The germline CDR1 and CDR2 sequences are SGHVS and FNYEAQ. CDR3 protein: CASTATGARSYEQYV. As DNA, the CDR3 is TGTGCTAGCACCGCAACCGGGGCCCGCTCCTACGAGCAGTACGTC.

This clonotype was counted a few times. This chain connects TRBV5-3 to TRBJ2-5, with D tentatively TRBD1 (6 bases). TRBV5-3 is filed as an ORF, its function uncertain. The germline V and J ends were trimmed by 6 bases and 5 bases, with 23 bases remaining between them. The CDR3 spans 16 residues. CDR3 nucleotides: TGTGCCAGAACCCCCGGAGTCAGGGGAATTCAGGAGACCCAGTACTTC. It specifies CARTPGVRGIQETQYF.

This clonotype has at least ten counts. The chain has TRBV7-6 and TRBJ1-4; D is unclear. The V end lost 1 base, the J end lost 5 bases, and 11 bases lay between the germline ends. Germline CDR1 and CDR2: SGHVS and FNYEAQ. This CDR3 is built from 15 residues. The CDR3 DNA reads TGTGCCAGCAGCTTAGGGCGAGGCGGAAATGAAAAACTGTTTTTT. It encodes CASSLGRGGNEKLFF.

V usage is TRBV5-5 and J usage is TRBJ1-5; tentatively, D is TRBD1 (5 bases). CDR1 SGHKS and CDR2 YYEKEE come from the germline V gene (reference sequence). The CDR3 loop spans 15 amino acids. V was cut by 4 bases and J by 0 bases, with 11 bases left in between. This CDR3 reads CASSIRDGSNQPQHF. The CDR3 DNA reads TGTGCCAGCAGCATCCGGGACGGTAGCAATCAGCCCCAGCATTTT.